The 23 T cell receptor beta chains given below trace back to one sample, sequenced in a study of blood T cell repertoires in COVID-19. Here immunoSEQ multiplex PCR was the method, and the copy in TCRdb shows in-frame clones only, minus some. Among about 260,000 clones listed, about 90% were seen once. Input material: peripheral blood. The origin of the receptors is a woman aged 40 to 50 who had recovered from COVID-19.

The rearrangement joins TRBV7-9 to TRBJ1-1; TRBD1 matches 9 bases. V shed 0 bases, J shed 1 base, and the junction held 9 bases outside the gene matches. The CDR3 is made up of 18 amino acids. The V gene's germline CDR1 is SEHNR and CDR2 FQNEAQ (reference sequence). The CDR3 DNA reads TGTGCCAGCAGCTTAGCTTCCGGGACAGGGTGGTCGAACACTGAAGCTTTCTTT. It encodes CASSLASGTGWSNTEAFF.

The CDR3 bases are TGTGCCAGCAGTTTAACCTGGACAGGCCAAGAGACCCAGTACTTC. Its translation is CASSLTWTGQETQYF. The rearrangement joins TRBV6-5 to TRBJ2-5; 7 nucleotides match TRBD1. The CDR3 is 15 amino acids. CDR1 MNHEY and CDR2 SVGAGI come from the germline V gene. V dropped 4 bases and J dropped 1; count of bases not matched to a gene: 6.

The CDR3 region is CASSHGTGSLRKSYEQYF. CDR3 bases: TGTGCCAGCAGTCACGGGACAGGTTCACTTAGAAAATCCTACGAGCAGTACTTC. The rearrangement links TRBV5-6 to TRBJ2-7, with 8 bases matching TRBD1. V trimming: 5 bases; J trimming: 1 base; junction bases outside the gene matches: 17. CDR3 length equals 18 residues. In germline, CDR1 is SGHDT, CDR2 YYEEEE.

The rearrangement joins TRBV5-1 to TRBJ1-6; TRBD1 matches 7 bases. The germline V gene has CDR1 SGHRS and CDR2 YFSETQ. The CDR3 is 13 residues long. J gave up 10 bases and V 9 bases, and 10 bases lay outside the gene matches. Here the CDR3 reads CANFRGKDSPLHF. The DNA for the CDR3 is TGCGCCAACTTCAGGGGGAAGGACTCACCCCTCCACTTT.

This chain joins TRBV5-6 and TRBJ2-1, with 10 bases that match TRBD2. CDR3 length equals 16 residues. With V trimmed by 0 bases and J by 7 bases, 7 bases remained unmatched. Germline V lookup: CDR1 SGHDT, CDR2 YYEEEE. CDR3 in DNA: TGTGCCAGCAGCTTGGATCCAGCGGGGGGGCCAAATGAGCAGTTCTTC. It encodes CASSLDPAGGPNEQFF.

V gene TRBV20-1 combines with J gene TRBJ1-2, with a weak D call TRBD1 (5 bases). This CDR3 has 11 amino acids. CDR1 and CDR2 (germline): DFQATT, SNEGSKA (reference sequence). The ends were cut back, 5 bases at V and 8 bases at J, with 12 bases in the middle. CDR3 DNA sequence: TGCAGTGCTCGGGGGGAGCGGGGCTACACCTTC. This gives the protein CSARGERGYTF.

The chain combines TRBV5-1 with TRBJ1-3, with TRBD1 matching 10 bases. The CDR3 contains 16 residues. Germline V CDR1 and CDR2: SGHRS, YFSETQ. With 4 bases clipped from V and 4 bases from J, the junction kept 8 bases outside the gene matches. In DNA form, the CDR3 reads TGCGCCAGCAGCGCCCGACAGGGGGCGAAGGGAAACACCATATATTTT. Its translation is CASSARQGAKGNTIYF.

CDR3 in DNA: TGTGCCATCAGAGACAGGGGTTTTAGGACCGGGGAGCTGTTTTTT. Amino acid sequence: CAIRDRGFRTGELFF. The chain is built from TRBV10-3 and TRBJ2-2, with 8 bases that match TRBD1. Per germline, CDR1 ENHRY and CDR2 SYGVKD. CDR3 length: 15 residues. Trimming removed 6 bases from V and 5 bases from J; junction bases left unmatched: 8.

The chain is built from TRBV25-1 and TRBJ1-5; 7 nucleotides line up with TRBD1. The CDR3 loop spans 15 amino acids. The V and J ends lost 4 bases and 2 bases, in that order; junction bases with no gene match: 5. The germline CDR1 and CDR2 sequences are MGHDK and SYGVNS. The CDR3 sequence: CASSAHGQGNQPQHF. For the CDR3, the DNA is TGTGCCAGCAGTGCGCACGGACAGGGCAATCAGCCCCAGCATTTT.

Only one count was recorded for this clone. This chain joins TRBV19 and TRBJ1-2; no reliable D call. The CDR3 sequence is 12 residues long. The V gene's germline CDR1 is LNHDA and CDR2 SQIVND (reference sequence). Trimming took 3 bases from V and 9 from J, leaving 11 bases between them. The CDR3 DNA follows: TGTGCCAGTAGTATCGCGGACTTCCGCTACACCTTC. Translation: CASSIADFRYTF. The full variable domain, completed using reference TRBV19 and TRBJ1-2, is DGGITQSPKYLFRKEGQNVTLSCEQNLNHDAMYWYRQDPGQGLRLIYYSQIVNDFQKGDIAEGYSVSREKKESFPLTVTSAQKNPTAFYLCASSIADFRYTFGSGTRLTVV.

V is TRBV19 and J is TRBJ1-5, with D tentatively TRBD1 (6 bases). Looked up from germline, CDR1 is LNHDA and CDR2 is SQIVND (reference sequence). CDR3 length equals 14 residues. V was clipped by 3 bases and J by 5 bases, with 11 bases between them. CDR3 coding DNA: TGTGCCAGTAGTATCGGGACAACCTATCAGCCCCAGCATTTT. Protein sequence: CASSIGTTYQPQHF. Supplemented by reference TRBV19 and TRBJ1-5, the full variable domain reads DGGITQSPKYLFRKEGQNVTLSCEQNLNHDAMYWYRQDPGQGLRLIYYSQIVNDFQKGDIAEGYSVSREKKESFPLTVTSAQKNPTAFYLCASSIGTTYQPQHFGDGTRLSIL.

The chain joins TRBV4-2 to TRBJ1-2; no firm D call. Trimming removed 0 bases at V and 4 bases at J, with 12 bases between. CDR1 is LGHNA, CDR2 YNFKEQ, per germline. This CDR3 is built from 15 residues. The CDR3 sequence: CASSQDRRGLYGYTF. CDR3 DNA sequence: TGTGCCAGCAGCCAAGATCGGCGCGGACTCTATGGCTACACCTTC.

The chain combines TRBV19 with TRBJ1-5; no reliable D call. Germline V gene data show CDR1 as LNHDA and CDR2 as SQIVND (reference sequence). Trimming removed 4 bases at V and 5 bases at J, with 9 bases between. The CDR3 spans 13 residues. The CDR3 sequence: CASSKASDQPQHF. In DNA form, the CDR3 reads TGTGCCAGTAGTAAGGCGAGCGATCAGCCCCAGCATTTT.

The chain's CDR3 is CASSLHTGGLYEQYF. The CDR3 DNA reads as TGTGCCAGCTCACTCCACACCGGGGGGCTCTACGAGCAGTACTTC. V is TRBV18 and J is TRBJ2-7; D is perhaps TRBD2 (7 bases). This CDR3 has 15 amino acids. Germline V gene lookup returns CDR1 KGHSH and CDR2 LQKENI. The ends were cut back, 4 bases at V and 3 bases at J, with 16 bases in the middle. Complete variable domain (other parts from reference TRBV18 and TRBJ2-7): NAGVMQNPRHLVRRRGQEARLRCSPMKGHSHVYWYRQLPEEGLKFMVYLQKENIIDESGMPKERFSAEFPKEGPSILRIQQVVRGDSAAYFCASSLHTGGLYEQYFGPGTRLTVT.

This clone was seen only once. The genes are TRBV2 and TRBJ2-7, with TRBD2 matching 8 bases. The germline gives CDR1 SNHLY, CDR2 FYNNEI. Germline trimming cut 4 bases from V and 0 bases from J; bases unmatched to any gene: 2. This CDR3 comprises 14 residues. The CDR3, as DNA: TGTGCCAGCAGTGGACGGGGGGGCTCCTACGAGCAGTACTTC. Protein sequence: CASSGRGGSYEQYF.

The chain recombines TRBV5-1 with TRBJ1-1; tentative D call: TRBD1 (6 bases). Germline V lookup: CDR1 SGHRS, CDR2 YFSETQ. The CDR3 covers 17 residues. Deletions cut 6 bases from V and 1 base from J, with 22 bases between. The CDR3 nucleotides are TGCGCCAGCACCCCGGTGGTCAGGGGTGTACCGAACACTGAAGCTTTCTTT. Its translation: CASTPVVRGVPNTEAFF.

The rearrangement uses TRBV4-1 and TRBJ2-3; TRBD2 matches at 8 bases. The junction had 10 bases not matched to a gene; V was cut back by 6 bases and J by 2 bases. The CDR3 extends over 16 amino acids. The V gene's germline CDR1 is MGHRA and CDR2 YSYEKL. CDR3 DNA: TGCGCCAGCAGTCCGGGGGTTAGCGGGGTCACAGATACGCAGTATTTT. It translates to CASSPGVSGVTDTQYF.

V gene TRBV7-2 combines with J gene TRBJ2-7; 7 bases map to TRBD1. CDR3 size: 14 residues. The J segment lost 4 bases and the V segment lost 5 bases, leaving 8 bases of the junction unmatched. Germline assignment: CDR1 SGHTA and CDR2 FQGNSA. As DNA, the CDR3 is TGTGCCAGCAGCCCATCTCAGACAGGGTACGAGCAGTACTTC. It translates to CASSPSQTGYEQYF.

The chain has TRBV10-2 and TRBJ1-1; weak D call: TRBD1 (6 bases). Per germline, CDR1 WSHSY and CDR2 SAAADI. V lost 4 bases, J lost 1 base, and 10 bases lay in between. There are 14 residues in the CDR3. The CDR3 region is CASSALGGNTEAFF. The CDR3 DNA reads TGCGCCAGCAGTGCCCTAGGGGGGAACACTGAAGCTTTCTTT.

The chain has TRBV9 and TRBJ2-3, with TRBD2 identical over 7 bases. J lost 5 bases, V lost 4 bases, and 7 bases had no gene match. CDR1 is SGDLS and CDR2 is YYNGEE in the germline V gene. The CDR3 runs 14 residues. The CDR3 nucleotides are TGTGCCAGCAGCCTCGAGACTAGCCTAGATACGCAGTATTTT. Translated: CASSLETSLDTQYF.

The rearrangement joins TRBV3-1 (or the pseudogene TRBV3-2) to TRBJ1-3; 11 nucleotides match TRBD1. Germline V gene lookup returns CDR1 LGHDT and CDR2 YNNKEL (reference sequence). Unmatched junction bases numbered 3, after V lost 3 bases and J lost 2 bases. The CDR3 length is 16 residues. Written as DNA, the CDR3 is TGTGCCAGCAGCCAGGGGGACAGGGGGGCTGGAAACACCATATATTTT. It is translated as CASSQGDRGAGNTIYF.

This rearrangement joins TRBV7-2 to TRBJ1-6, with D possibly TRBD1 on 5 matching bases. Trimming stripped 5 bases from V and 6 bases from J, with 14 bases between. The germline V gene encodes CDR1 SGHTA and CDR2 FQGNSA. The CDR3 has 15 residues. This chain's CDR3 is CASSRNRIPNSPLHF. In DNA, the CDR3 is TGTGCCAGCAGCCGCAACAGGATTCCTAATTCACCCCTCCACTTT.

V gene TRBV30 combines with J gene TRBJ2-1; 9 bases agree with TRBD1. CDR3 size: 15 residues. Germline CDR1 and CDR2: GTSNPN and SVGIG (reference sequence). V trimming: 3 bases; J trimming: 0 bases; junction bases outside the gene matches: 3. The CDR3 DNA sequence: TGTGCCTGGAGCCTGGGACAGGGCTCCTACAATGAGCAGTTCTTC. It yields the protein CAWSLGQGSYNEQFF. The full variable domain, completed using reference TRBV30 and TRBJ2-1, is SQTIHQWPATLVQPVGSPLSLECTVEGTSNPNLYWYRQAAGRGLQLLFYSVGIGQISSEVPQNLSASRPQDRQFILSSKKLLLSDSGFYLCAWSLGQGSYNEQFFGPGTRLTVL.